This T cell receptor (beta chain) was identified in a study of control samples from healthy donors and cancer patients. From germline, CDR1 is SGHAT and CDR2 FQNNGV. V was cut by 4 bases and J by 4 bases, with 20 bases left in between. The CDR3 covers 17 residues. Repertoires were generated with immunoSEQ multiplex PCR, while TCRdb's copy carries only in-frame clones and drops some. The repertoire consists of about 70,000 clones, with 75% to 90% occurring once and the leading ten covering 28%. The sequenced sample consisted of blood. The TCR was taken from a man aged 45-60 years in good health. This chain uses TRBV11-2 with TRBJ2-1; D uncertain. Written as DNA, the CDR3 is TGTGCCAGCAGCTCCCGATCAGGCCCTACTTTATACAATGAGCAGTTCTTC. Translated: CASSSRSGPTLYNEQFF.